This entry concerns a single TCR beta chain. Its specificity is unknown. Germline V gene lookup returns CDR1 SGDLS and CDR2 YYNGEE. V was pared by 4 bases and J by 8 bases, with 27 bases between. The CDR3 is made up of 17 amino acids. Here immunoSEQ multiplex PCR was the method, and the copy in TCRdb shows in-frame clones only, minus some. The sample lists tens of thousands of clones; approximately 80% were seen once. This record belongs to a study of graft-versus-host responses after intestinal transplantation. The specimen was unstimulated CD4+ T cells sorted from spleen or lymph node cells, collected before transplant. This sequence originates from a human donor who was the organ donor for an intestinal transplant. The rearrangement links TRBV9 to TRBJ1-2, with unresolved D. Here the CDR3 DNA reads TGTGCCAGCAGCCCATCGTTGCCCCGAGCGGGCGCGGGGGGCTACACCTTC. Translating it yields CASSPSLPRAGAGGYTF.